Following are 5 T cell receptor beta chains from one sample sequenced in a study of cytomegalovirus exposure and HLA in healthy donors. Here immunoSEQ multiplex PCR was the method, and the copy in TCRdb shows in-frame clones only, minus some. The sample has about 250,000 clones; approximately 87% are singletons. The sample consisted of PBMCs. The receptors originated from a man in his late teens or twenties in good health and CMV-seronegative.

The V gene is TRBV5-1, the J gene TRBJ1-3; 7 nucleotides align to TRBD1. V was pared by 3 bases and J by 0 bases, with 3 bases of the junction left unmatched. CDR3 length equals 15 residues. CDR1 and CDR2 (germline): SGHRS, YFSETQ. CDR3 amino acids: CASSWDSFSGNTIYF. The CDR3 coding sequence is TGCGCCAGCAGCTGGGACAGTTTCTCTGGAAACACCATATATTTT.

The chain couples TRBV6-1 to TRBJ2-7, with D perhaps TRBD1 (5 bases). CDR1 is MNHNS, CDR2 SASEGT, per germline. Trimming took 6 bases from V and 0 from J, leaving 12 bases between them. The CDR3 is made up of 14 amino acids. CDR3 amino acids: CASRWGFSSYEQYF. The CDR3 DNA is TGTGCCAGCAGGTGGGGCTTTAGCTCCTACGAGCAGTACTTC.

This chain connects TRBV5-1 to TRBJ2-7; D is possibly TRBD1 (6 bases). CDR3 length: 16 amino acids. CDR1 and CDR2 from the germline V gene are SGHRS and YFSETQ. Trimming pared 5 bases from V and 7 bases from J, leaving 25 bases between. Here the CDR3 DNA reads TGCGCCAGCAGGCCTGGTAACAGGGAGTCCCATGGGGAGCAGTACTTC. This codes for CASRPGNRESHGEQYF.

This clone was observed a single time. The chain has TRBV7-7 and TRBJ2-7; D is possibly TRBD2 (6 bases). V lost 5 bases and J 2 bases, leaving 16 bases between the germline ends. Germline values: CDR1 SSHAT, CDR2 FNYEAQ (reference sequence). The CDR3 extends over 15 amino acids. CDR3 in DNA: TGTGCCAGCAGCCGGGACTCCATATACCCCTACGAGCAGTACTTC. Translated, it gives CASSRDSIYPYEQYF.

The J gene is TRBJ2-5, the V gene TRBV7-2; a possible D gene is TRBD1 (5 bases). Between the trimmed V and J ends, which lost 3 bases and 7 bases, there was a span of 9 bases. This CDR3 contains 12 residues. Germline V lookup: CDR1 SGHTA, CDR2 FQGNSA. The CDR3 protein is CASSLAGATQYF. As DNA, the CDR3 is TGTGCCAGCAGCTTGGCTGGGGCGACCCAGTACTTC.